A selection of T cell receptor beta chains follows, all from one sample in a study. A single record per CDR3 protein comes from TCRdb applying MiXCR to the multiplex PCR reads. The sample shows roughly 380 distinct CDR3 sequences, 31% of them seen only once. Specimen: tumor-infiltrating Tregs sorted from the breast tumor. The receptors come from a female donor with breast cancer. CDR3s include the opening cysteine and the closing phenylalanine or tryptophan. The order of the fields is D gene, V gene, CDR3 length, J gene, clone size, CDR3 DNA, CDR3 protein. D genes are given only for firm matches. Only part of the rows carry a size: once, few, many, or a class if the clone is expanded.

D gene: .
V gene: TRBV12-3/TRBV12-4
CDR3 length: 14
J gene: TRBJ1-2
clone size: large
CDR3 DNA: TGTGCCAGCAGTTTAGCCGGGTTGAACTATGGCTACACCTTC
CDR3 protein: CASSLAGLNYGYTF

D gene: .
V gene: TRBV12-3/TRBV12-4
CDR3 length: 13
J gene: TRBJ1-2
clone size: .
CDR3 DNA: TGTGCCAGCAGTTTTCAGGATGGGAGAGGCTACACCTTC
CDR3 protein: CASSFQDGRGYTF

D gene: .
V gene: TRBV12-3/TRBV12-4
CDR3 length: 12
J gene: TRBJ1-2
clone size: large
CDR3 DNA: TGTGCCAGCAGCGCCTCCTTGGGTGGCTACACCTTC
CDR3 protein: CASSASLGGYTF

D gene: .
V gene: TRBV12-3/TRBV12-4
CDR3 length: 13
J gene: TRBJ1-2
clone size: few
CDR3 DNA: TGTGCCAGCAGTTATGAGGCGGACTATGGCTACACCTTC
CDR3 protein: CASSYEADYGYTF

D gene: TRBD1
V gene: TRBV12-3/TRBV12-4
CDR3 length: 14
J gene: TRBJ1-2
clone size: .
CDR3 DNA: TGTGCCAGCACTCAACGGGACAGGTTCTATGGCTACACCTTC
CDR3 protein: CASTQRDRFYGYTF

D gene: TRBD1
V gene: TRBV12-3/TRBV12-4
CDR3 length: 16
J gene: TRBJ1-2
clone size: many
CDR3 DNA: TGTGCCAGCAGTAATCGTCGGACAGGGAGTATCGGTGGCTACACCTTC
CDR3 protein: CASSNRRTGSIGGYTF

D gene: .
V gene: TRBV12-3/TRBV12-4
CDR3 length: 14
J gene: TRBJ1-2
clone size: .
CDR3 DNA: TGTGCCAGCAGCCCTGACATTGGGTTCTATGGCTACACCTTC
CDR3 protein: CASSPDIGFYGYTF

D gene: .
V gene: TRBV12-3/TRBV12-4
CDR3 length: 13
J gene: TRBJ1-2
clone size: hyperexpanded
CDR3 DNA: TGTGCCAGCAGTTTACAGGGAAACTATGGCTACACCTTC
CDR3 protein: CASSLQGNYGYTF

D gene: .
V gene: TRBV12-3/TRBV12-4
CDR3 length: 11
J gene: TRBJ1-2
clone size: few
CDR3 DNA: TGTGCCAGCAGCTTGGGCTATGGCTACACCTTC
CDR3 protein: CASSLGYGYTF

D gene: .
V gene: TRBV12-3/TRBV12-4
CDR3 length: 12
J gene: TRBJ1-2
clone size: few
CDR3 DNA: TGTGCCAGCAGTTTCCAGAACTATGGCTACACCTTC
CDR3 protein: CASSFQNYGYTF

D gene: .
V gene: TRBV12-3/TRBV12-4
CDR3 length: 13
J gene: TRBJ1-2
clone size: .
CDR3 DNA: TGTGCCAGCAGTTTGCGGCAGGTACGAGGCTACACCTTC
CDR3 protein: CASSLRQVRGYTF

D gene: TRBD1
V gene: TRBV12-5
CDR3 length: 14
J gene: TRBJ1-2
clone size: large
CDR3 DNA: TGTGCTAGTGGTTTGTCCGGGACAGCGATTGGCTACACCTTC
CDR3 protein: CASGLSGTAIGYTF

D gene: .
V gene: TRBV12-3/TRBV12-4
CDR3 length: 11
J gene: TRBJ1-2
clone size: large
CDR3 DNA: TGTGCCAGCAGTTTTAGGGTCGGCTACACCTTC
CDR3 protein: CASSFRVGYTF

D gene: .
V gene: TRBV12-3/TRBV12-4
CDR3 length: 14
J gene: TRBJ1-2
clone size: .
CDR3 DNA: TGTGCCAGCAGTTTGAGCGGCGAGGTCTATGGCTACACCTTC
CDR3 protein: CASSLSGEVYGYTF

D gene: .
V gene: TRBV12-3/TRBV12-4
CDR3 length: 14
J gene: TRBJ1-2
clone size: .
CDR3 DNA: TGTGCCAGCACCGGCGTGGGGTTGAGCTATGGCTACACCTTC
CDR3 protein: CASTGVGLSYGYTF

D gene: .
V gene: TRBV12-3/TRBV12-4
CDR3 length: 13
J gene: TRBJ1-2
clone size: .
CDR3 DNA: TGTGCCAGCAGTTTTACAGGGTTCTATGGCTACACCTTC
CDR3 protein: CASSFTGFYGYTF

D gene: TRBD1
V gene: TRBV12-3/TRBV12-4
CDR3 length: 11
J gene: TRBJ1-2
clone size: .
CDR3 DNA: TGTGCCAGCAGGGACAGGGGCGACTACACCTTC
CDR3 protein: CASRDRGDYTF

D gene: .
V gene: TRBV12-3/TRBV12-4
CDR3 length: 13
J gene: TRBJ1-2
clone size: medium-sized
CDR3 DNA: TGTGCCAGCAGTTTAGCCCGTAACTATGGCTACACCTTC
CDR3 protein: CASSLARNYGYTF

D gene: TRBD1
V gene: TRBV12-3/TRBV12-4
CDR3 length: 16
J gene: TRBJ1-2
clone size: many
CDR3 DNA: TGTGCCAGCAGTTCGCAAGGGGACAGGGTAACCTATGGCTACACCTTC
CDR3 protein: CASSSQGDRVTYGYTF

D gene: .
V gene: TRBV12-3/TRBV12-4
CDR3 length: 14
J gene: TRBJ1-2
clone size: medium-sized
CDR3 DNA: TGTGCCAGCAGTTTCGGACAGTACAGCGGTGGCTACACCTTC
CDR3 protein: CASSFGQYSGGYTF

D gene: .
V gene: TRBV12-3/TRBV12-4
CDR3 length: 15
J gene: TRBJ1-2
clone size: few
CDR3 DNA: TGTGCCAGCACTCCCTCGGAAAGAGCTAACTATGGCTACACCTTC
CDR3 protein: CASTPSERANYGYTF

D gene: .
V gene: TRBV12-3/TRBV12-4
CDR3 length: 13
J gene: TRBJ1-2
clone size: hyperexpanded
CDR3 DNA: TGTGCCAGCAGTTTCCGCACCAACTATGGCTACACCTTC
CDR3 protein: CASSFRTNYGYTF

D gene: .
V gene: TRBV12-3/TRBV12-4
CDR3 length: 13
J gene: TRBJ1-2
clone size: few
CDR3 DNA: TGTGCCAGCAGTTTAGCATCTTACTATGGCTACACCTTC
CDR3 protein: CASSLASYYGYTF

D gene: .
V gene: TRBV12-3/TRBV12-4
CDR3 length: 14
J gene: TRBJ1-2
clone size: hyperexpanded
CDR3 DNA: TGTGCCAGCAGTACGCTTTCGGGGCTTACTGGCTACACCTTC
CDR3 protein: CASSTLSGLTGYTF

D gene: TRBD1
V gene: TRBV12-3/TRBV12-4
CDR3 length: 13
J gene: TRBJ1-2
clone size: few
CDR3 DNA: TGTGCCAGCAGCCGGGACAGTAACTATGGCTACACCTTC
CDR3 protein: CASSRDSNYGYTF

D gene: .
V gene: TRBV12-3/TRBV12-4
CDR3 length: 15
J gene: TRBJ1-2
clone size: .
CDR3 DNA: TGTGCCAGCAGTGACCGAGACAGAACTAACTATGGCTACACCTTC
CDR3 protein: CASSDRDRTNYGYTF

D gene: .
V gene: TRBV12-3/TRBV12-4
CDR3 length: 15
J gene: TRBJ1-2
clone size: large
CDR3 DNA: TGTGCCAGCAGTCCCGTTTCCAGGCCGAACTATGGCTACACCTTC
CDR3 protein: CASSPVSRPNYGYTF

D gene: .
V gene: TRBV12-3/TRBV12-4
CDR3 length: 13
J gene: TRBJ1-2
clone size: once
CDR3 DNA: TGTGCCAGCAAACAGAGAGCTAACTATGGCTACACCTTC
CDR3 protein: CASKQRANYGYTF

D gene: TRBD1
V gene: TRBV12-3/TRBV12-4
CDR3 length: 13
J gene: TRBJ1-2
clone size: large
CDR3 DNA: TGTGCCAGCAGTTTGGACAGGAACTATGGCTACACCTTC
CDR3 protein: CASSLDRNYGYTF

D gene: .
V gene: TRBV12-3/TRBV12-4
CDR3 length: 13
J gene: TRBJ1-2
clone size: .
CDR3 DNA: TGTGCCAGCAGGCCGAACAGGGAGTATGGCTACACCTTC
CDR3 protein: CASRPNREYGYTF

D gene: .
V gene: TRBV12-3/TRBV12-4
CDR3 length: 13
J gene: TRBJ1-2
clone size: many
CDR3 DNA: TGTGCCAGCAGTTTAGGGACTAACTATGGCTACACCTTC
CDR3 protein: CASSLGTNYGYTF

D gene: .
V gene: TRBV12-3/TRBV12-4
CDR3 length: 14
J gene: TRBJ1-2
clone size: large
CDR3 DNA: TGTGCCAGCAGCGGGGACCAAGGGGTCTATGGCTACACCTTC
CDR3 protein: CASSGDQGVYGYTF

D gene: .
V gene: TRBV12-3/TRBV12-4
CDR3 length: 13
J gene: TRBJ1-2
clone size: hyperexpanded
CDR3 DNA: TGTGCCAGCAGCCCCAGAGCTAACTATGGCTACACCTTC
CDR3 protein: CASSPRANYGYTF

D gene: .
V gene: TRBV12-3/TRBV12-4
CDR3 length: 14
J gene: TRBJ1-2
clone size: large
CDR3 DNA: TGTGCCAGCAGTTTAAGGGGCCTAGGGTATGGCTACACCTTC
CDR3 protein: CASSLRGLGYGYTF

D gene: .
V gene: TRBV12-3/TRBV12-4
CDR3 length: 13
J gene: TRBJ1-2
clone size: .
CDR3 DNA: TGTGCCAGCAGGTTGACAGGTGGCTATGGCTACACCTTC
CDR3 protein: CASRLTGGYGYTF

D gene: TRBD1
V gene: TRBV12-3/TRBV12-4
CDR3 length: 14
J gene: TRBJ1-2
clone size: once
CDR3 DNA: TGTGCCAGCAGTTTGGACAGGATTGCTATGGGCTACACCTTC
CDR3 protein: CASSLDRIAMGYTF

D gene: .
V gene: TRBV12-3/TRBV12-4
CDR3 length: 13
J gene: TRBJ1-2
clone size: few
CDR3 DNA: TGTGCCAGCAGTTCAGGGGAGGGCTATGGCTACACCTTC
CDR3 protein: CASSSGEGYGYTF

D gene: .
V gene: TRBV12-3/TRBV12-4
CDR3 length: 14
J gene: TRBJ1-2
clone size: many
CDR3 DNA: TGTGCCAGCAGTTTCTACGGCGTCAAAGATGGCTACACCTTC
CDR3 protein: CASSFYGVKDGYTF

D gene: .
V gene: TRBV12-3/TRBV12-4
CDR3 length: 12
J gene: TRBJ1-2
clone size: .
CDR3 DNA: TGTGCCAGTCGAGATCAGGACTATGGCTACACCTTC
CDR3 protein: CASRDQDYGYTF

D gene: TRBD1
V gene: TRBV12-3/TRBV12-4
CDR3 length: 12
J gene: TRBJ1-2
clone size: large
CDR3 DNA: TGTGCCAGCAGCCACAGGGGTAGGGGCTACACCTTC
CDR3 protein: CASSHRGRGYTF

D gene: .
V gene: TRBV12-3/TRBV12-4
CDR3 length: 12
J gene: TRBJ1-2
clone size: .
CDR3 DNA: TGTGCCAGCAGTCCAGGGGTTTATGGCTACACCTTC
CDR3 protein: CASSPGVYGYTF

D gene: .
V gene: TRBV12-3/TRBV12-4
CDR3 length: 12
J gene: TRBJ1-2
clone size: .
CDR3 DNA: TGTGCCAGCAGTCGCGGGGTGAGGGGCTACACCTTC
CDR3 protein: CASSRGVRGYTF